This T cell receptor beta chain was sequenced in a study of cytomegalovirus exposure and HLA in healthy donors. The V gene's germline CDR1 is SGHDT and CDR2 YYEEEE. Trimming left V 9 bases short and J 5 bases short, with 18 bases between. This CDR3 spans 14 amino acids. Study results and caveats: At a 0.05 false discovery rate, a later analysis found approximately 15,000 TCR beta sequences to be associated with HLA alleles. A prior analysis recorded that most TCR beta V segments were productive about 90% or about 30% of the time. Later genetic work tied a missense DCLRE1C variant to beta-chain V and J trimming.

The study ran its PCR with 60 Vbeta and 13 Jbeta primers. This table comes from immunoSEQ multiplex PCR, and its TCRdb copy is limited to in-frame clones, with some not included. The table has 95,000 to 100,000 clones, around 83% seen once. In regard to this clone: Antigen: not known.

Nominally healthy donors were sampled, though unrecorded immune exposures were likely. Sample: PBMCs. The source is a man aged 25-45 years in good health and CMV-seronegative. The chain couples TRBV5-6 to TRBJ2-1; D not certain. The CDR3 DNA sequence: TGTGCCACCAGAGACCAAACTACTAACAATGAGCAGTTCTTC. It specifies CATRDQTTNNEQFF.